This T cell receptor beta chain was recovered during a study of T cells in lung cancer brain metastases (dated by TCRdb to the late 2010s). Regarding the study in general: Of the approximately 20 patients, more than 15 had a history of tobacco use, with a median of approximately 40 pack-years. Primary and metastatic specimens both had an average DNA integrity number of around 3.8, with no significant difference between the two sites. The median age of the patients at first diagnosis was about 50 years, and the group included about 9 males and approximately 11 females. The primary and brain metastasis specimens were acquired a median of around 380 days apart. Eighteen of the 20 patients received no interval therapy between primary and metastasis resection. The study compared TCR beta CDR3 repertoires between fully resected primary non-small cell lung cancers and paired brain metastases. A cohort of around 20 patients was included, from whom roughly 40 specimens were contributed, with one primary lung lesion and one brain metastasis obtained from each patient. Overall study outcomes, separate from this receptor: Retrieval of the complete infiltrating T cell repertoire may have been prevented by DNA fragmentation in FFPE samples. Brain metastases contained significantly fewer unique productive clones than the paired primaries (median around 1,500 versus 5,000). Most clones were specific to a single lesion, and overlap between paired lesions was limited (mean Morisita index roughly 0.25). It was not possible to control for the effects of preoperative corticosteroids on T cell infiltration in brain metastases. A significantly larger repertoire fraction was made up by the ten most abundant clones in brain metastases than in primaries, which was suggestive of clonal expansion.

On this clone itself: The antigen it binds to is not known. No per-base quality is available; no much larger clone lies one base away.

Each sample received between about 2.24 and 5 ug of genomic DNA as input, and paired samples received equal DNA input. TCR beta libraries were built with the immunoSEQ hsTCRbeta Kit using multiplexed V and J gene primers in two PCR steps. Pooled libraries, together with positive and negative controls, were sequenced on an Illumina MiSeq with a 100-cycle paired-end protocol. Turning to the authors' computational methods: The immunoSEQ vendor processed the raw data into normalized, annotated TCR beta repertoire reports. Richness was defined as the number of unique clones by nucleotide sequence, and the iChao1 and Efron-Thisted estimators were used to extrapolate total richness. To characterize and compare the paired lesions, the analysis used Pielou's evenness, Simpson's index, the proportional abundance of the top-ten clones, and the Morisita overlap index. TCRdb limited this immuneACCESS table to in-frame rearrangements with V and J called. A share of clones is missing; checked studies link under half to unresolved V genes, and the rest is unexplained. V and J calls and clone size are as listed in that table; D and trimming were resolved from the DNA. A total of under 5,000 clones appear in this sample, 87% of them only once. The biggest ten clones account for about 3.5% of the sample.

Resection was performed in the patients for synchronous oligometastatic disease or for delayed recurrence of a solitary brain metastasis. To avoid including cancers other than NSCLC, any patient with a history of multiple malignancies was excluded. Tumor areas were macrodissected from about 5 deparaffinized approximately 11 um unstained sections under guidance from marked H&E slides. All specimens were formalin-fixed and paraffin-embedded (FFPE). Genomic DNA was extracted using the AllPrep DNA/RNA FFPE Kit. The CDR3 covers 13 residues, taking in both the cysteine and the valine. Kept here is only the CDR3 DNA, which spans 39 bases and is read in frame from base 1. In the germline V gene, CDR1 corresponds to MNHEY and CDR2 to SVGAGI. V loses 8 bases, J loses 5 bases, and the germline ends lie 16 bases apart.

Sequencing was done on a sample of tumor tissue from the primary lung tumor. The intended sense of this specimen's cell subset or site label: primary lung cancer lesion. The source is a woman in her fifties or sixties with non-small cell lung cancer. The chain is made from TRBV6-5 and TRBJ2-7; the D gene is unclear. The CDR3 is CASRPSRVHEQYV. In nucleotides, the sequence is TGTGCCAGCCGCCCTAGTCGCGTTCACGAGCAGTACGTC.